This T cell receptor beta chain was identified during a study of T cells in Graves' hyperthyroidism and ophthalmopathy. Ten or more counts support this clonotype. Trimming took 3 bases from V and 6 from J, leaving 12 bases between them. The CDR3 has 13 residues. Template material for amplifying TCR beta CDR3 regions consisted of RNA transcripts. RT-PCR in the first round (using the HTBI primer set) targeted the TCR CDR3. TCRdb fed the multiplex PCR reads into MiXCR, producing one record per CDR3 protein. In the table there are about 99,000 distinct CDR3 sequences, 45% to 50% of which are singletons. This sequence was found in a middle-aged man with Graves' hyperthyroidism. This sequence joins TRBV12-3 or TRBV12-4 and TRBJ2-7; weak D call: TRBD1 (5 bases). The sequenced sample was blood. As DNA, the CDR3 is TGTGCCAGCAGTTTCGCAGGGATTGGCGAGCAGTACTTC. The encoded protein is CASSFAGIGEQYF.